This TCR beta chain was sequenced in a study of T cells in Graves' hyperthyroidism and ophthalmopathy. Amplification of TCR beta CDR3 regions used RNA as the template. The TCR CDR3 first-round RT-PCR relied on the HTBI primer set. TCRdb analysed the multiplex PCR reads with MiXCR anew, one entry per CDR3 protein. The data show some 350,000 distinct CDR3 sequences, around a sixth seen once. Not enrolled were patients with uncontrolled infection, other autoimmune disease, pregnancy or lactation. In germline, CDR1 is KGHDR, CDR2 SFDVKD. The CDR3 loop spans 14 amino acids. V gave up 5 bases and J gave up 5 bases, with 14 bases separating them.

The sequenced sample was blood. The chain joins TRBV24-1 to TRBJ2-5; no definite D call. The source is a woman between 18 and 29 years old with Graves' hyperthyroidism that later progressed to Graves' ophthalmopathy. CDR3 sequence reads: CATSGPGRAETQYF. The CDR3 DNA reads TGTGCCACCAGTGGGCCGGGCAGAGCGGAGACCCAGTACTTC.